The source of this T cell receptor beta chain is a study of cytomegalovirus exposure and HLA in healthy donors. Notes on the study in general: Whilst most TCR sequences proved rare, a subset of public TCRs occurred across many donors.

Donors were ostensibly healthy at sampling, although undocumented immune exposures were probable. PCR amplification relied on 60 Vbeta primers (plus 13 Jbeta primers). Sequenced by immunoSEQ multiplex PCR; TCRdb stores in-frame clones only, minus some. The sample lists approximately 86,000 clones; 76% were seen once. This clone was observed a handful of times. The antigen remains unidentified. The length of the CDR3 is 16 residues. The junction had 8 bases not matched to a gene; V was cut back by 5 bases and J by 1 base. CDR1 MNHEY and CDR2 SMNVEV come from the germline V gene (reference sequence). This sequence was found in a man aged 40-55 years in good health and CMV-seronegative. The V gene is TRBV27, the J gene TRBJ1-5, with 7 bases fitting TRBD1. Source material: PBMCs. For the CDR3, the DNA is TGTGCCAGCAGTCTAACAGGGGTCTCAAGCAATCAGCCCCAGCATTTT. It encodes CASSLTGVSSNQPQHF.